Listed here are 4 T cell receptor beta chains from one sample, sequenced in a study of cytomegalovirus exposure and HLA in healthy donors (TCRdb year 2017). Library prep was done by the immunoSEQ multiplex PCR assay. TCRdb provides this immuneACCESS table in a form limited to in-frame rearrangements. Some clones are lacking; in checked studies, under half of them reflect an unresolved V gene, and why the rest are absent is not known. The sample table shows roughly 130,000 clones, and approximately 92% are seen once. The ten largest clones represent about 9.9% of the sample. The sequenced sample consisted of PBMCs. These TCRs come from a young woman in good health and CMV-seropositive.

The chain links TRBV4-3 to TRBJ2-3, with 13 bases that match TRBD2. The CDR3 is 17 residues long. The germline gives CDR1 LGHNA, CDR2 YSLEER. J lost 6 bases, V lost 4 bases, and 10 bases had no gene match. The CDR3 spells CASSRNLGTSGDDTQYF. The CDR3 region has the DNA TGCGCCAGCAGCCGAAACCTAGGGACTAGCGGGGACGATACGCAGTATTTT.

The chain couples TRBV11-2 to TRBJ1-2, with no clear D. There are 13 residues in the CDR3. Germline V lookup: CDR1 SGHAT, CDR2 FQNNGV. Deletions cut 1 base from V and 2 bases from J, with 5 bases between. The CDR3 DNA reads TGTGCCAGCAGCTTAGGGCAGAACTATGGCTACACCTTC. It codes for CASSLGQNYGYTF.

V gene TRBV28 combines with J gene TRBJ2-7, with D maybe TRBD2 (5 bases). Germline-derived CDR1 and CDR2 are MDHEN and SYDVKM. V lost 2 bases, J lost 3 bases, and 8 bases lay in between. This CDR3 contains 13 residues. CDR3 in amino acids: CASSLTGNYEQYF. CDR3 coding DNA: TGTGCCAGCAGTTTAACGGGGAACTACGAGCAGTACTTC.

V gene TRBV28 combines with J gene TRBJ2-3; D is possibly TRBD1 (6 bases). CDR1 is MDHEN, CDR2 SYDVKM, per germline. The CDR3 sequence is 14 residues long. With 5 bases removed from V and 4 bases from J, the gap between germline ends came to 13 bases. The CDR3 nucleotides are TGTGCCAGCAGTAATCTCGACAGGTCAGATACGCAGTATTTT. Translated, it gives CASSNLDRSDTQYF.